Listed here are 9 T cell receptor beta chains from one sample, sequenced in a study of post-analysis software for immune sequencing data (dated by TCRdb to between 2014 and 2016). Libraries were made using PCR. The sequencer was an Illumina HiSeq 2500. Unique molecular identifiers were incorporated into TCR beta cDNA libraries to reduce PCR and sequencing biases. TCRdb ran its own pipeline on the public reads, namely fastp trimming at Q25 and MiXCR clone calling, and kept in-frame beta chains. CDR3 protein sequences are deduplicated, and each keeps its most common genes and DNA. Present in this sample are 150,000 to 200,000 distinct CDR3 sequences, 30% to 45% of which were seen just once. The ten largest clones capture 25% to 30% of the sample. Taken with the paper, the label for time point translates to: second blood draw from one MS patient after hematopoietic stem cell transplantation. Sequencing was performed on blood, taken after autologous hematopoietic stem cell transplantation. The receptor source for this set is a girl aged 10 to 17 with multiple sclerosis. Donor details come from another sample of the same person, matched by shared clones.

The rearrangement uses TRBV28 and TRBJ2-7; 8 bases map to TRBD1. Trimming at V came to 11 bases and at J to 4 bases, leaving 10 bases not matched to a gene. The V gene's germline CDR1 is MDHEN and CDR2 SYDVKM. The CDR3 runs 13 residues. CDR3 nucleotide sequence: TGTGCCTCCTTCGGCAGGGGGCCTTACGAGCAGTACTTC. Its translation is CASFGRGPYEQYF.

The chain couples TRBV12-5 to TRBJ2-4; perhaps TRBD2 as D (5 bases). Germline CDR1 and CDR2: LGHNT and FRNRAP. V was cut by 5 bases and J by 0 bases, with 11 bases left in between. The CDR3 has 15 residues. DNA for the CDR3: TGTGCTAGTGGTAAGGGAGACTTAGCCAAAAACATTCAGTACTTC. Its translation is CASGKGDLAKNIQYF.

This clonotype was seen a handful of times. V usage is TRBV7-2 and J usage is TRBJ2-6; no clear D gene. CDR3 length: 16 residues. Per germline, CDR1 SGHTA and CDR2 FQGNSA. Trimming stripped 5 bases from V and 5 bases from J, with 16 bases between. The CDR3 DNA sequence: TGTGCCAGCAGCCCTGACTGGAACAACCGGGCCAACGTCCTGACTTTC. It is translated as CASSPDWNNRANVLTF.

This clonotype has ten or more counts. V usage is TRBV29-1 and J usage is TRBJ2-1; 13 bases fit TRBD2. Germline assignment: CDR1 SQVTM and CDR2 ANQGSEA. The CDR3 consists of 15 residues. V shed 5 bases, J shed 8 bases, and the junction held 9 bases outside the gene matches. CDR3 in amino acids: CSVPGGTSGKHEQFF. CDR3 sequence (DNA): TGCAGCGTTCCGGGGGGGACTAGCGGGAAGCATGAGCAGTTCTTC.

This clonotype was seen more than once but under ten times. The CDR3 sequence is CSAPSGSSQETQYF. In DNA, the CDR3 is TGCAGTGCCCCAAGCGGGAGCAGCCAAGAGACCCAGTACTTC. This chain uses TRBV20-1 with TRBJ2-5; 8 bases map to TRBD2. The ends lost 6 bases at V and 1 base at J; junction bases unmatched: 7. This CDR3 is built from 14 residues. Germline CDR1 is DFQATT and CDR2 is SNEGSKA (reference sequence).

This clonotype was observed a handful of times. V gene TRBV11-2 combines with J gene TRBJ1-1; D unresolved. The V and J ends lost 0 bases and 3 bases respectively, with 5 bases between them. There are 13 residues in the CDR3. Germline values: CDR1 SGHAT, CDR2 FQNNGV. CDR3 sequence reads: CASSLERDTEAFF. CDR3 bases: TGTGCCAGCAGCTTAGAGAGAGACACTGAAGCTTTCTTT.

This clonotype was seen a few times. V usage is TRBV9 and J usage is TRBJ1-1; 7 nucleotides align to TRBD1. This CDR3 spans 16 amino acids. Trimming at V came to 4 bases and at J to 0 bases, leaving 9 bases not matched to a gene. Germline assignment: CDR1 SGDLS and CDR2 YYNGEE. The CDR3 DNA sequence: TGTGCCAGCAGCCTCGGGACAGACATTATGAACACTGAAGCTTTCTTT. Protein: CASSLGTDIMNTEAFF.

This clonotype occurred a few times. The CDR3 coding sequence is TGTGCCAGCAGCTTCGGGAGTCAAGAGACCCAGTACTTC. It translates to CASSFGSQETQYF. The chain is built from TRBV7-3 and TRBJ2-5; perhaps TRBD2 as D (6 bases). Trimming stripped 3 bases from V and 2 bases from J, with 7 bases between. The CDR3 has 13 amino acids. Germline V gives CDR1 SGHTA, CDR2 FQGTGA.

This clonotype was found once. The gene calls are TRBV20-1 and TRBJ2-3; D gene ambiguous. CDR3 length: 15 amino acids. In germline, CDR1 is DFQATT, CDR2 SNEGSKA (reference sequence). V was clipped by 3 bases and J by 6 bases, with 19 bases between them. This CDR3 reads CSASVSPRITDTQYF. The CDR3 DNA reads as TGCAGTGCTAGCGTTTCTCCTAGGATCACGGATACGCAGTATTTT.